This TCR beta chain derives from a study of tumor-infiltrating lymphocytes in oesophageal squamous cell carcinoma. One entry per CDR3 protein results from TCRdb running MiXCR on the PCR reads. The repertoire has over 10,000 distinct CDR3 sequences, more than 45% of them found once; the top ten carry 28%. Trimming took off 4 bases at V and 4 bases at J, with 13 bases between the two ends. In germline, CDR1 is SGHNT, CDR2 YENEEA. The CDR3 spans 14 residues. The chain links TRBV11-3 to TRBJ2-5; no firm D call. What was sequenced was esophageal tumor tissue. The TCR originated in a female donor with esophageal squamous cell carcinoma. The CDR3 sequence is CASSSPSVRETQYF. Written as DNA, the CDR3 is TGTGCCAGCAGCTCCCCAAGCGTTCGAGAGACCCAGTACTTC. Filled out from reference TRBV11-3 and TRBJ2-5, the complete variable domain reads EAGVVQSPRYKIIEKKQPVAFWCNPISGHNTLYWYLQNLGQGPELLIRYENEEAVDDSQLPKDRFSAERLKGVDSTLKIQPAELGDSAVYLCASSSPSVRETQYFGPGTRLLVL.